These T cell receptor beta chains were read from a single sample in a study of graft-versus-host responses after intestinal transplantation. These receptors are not linked to any known antigen. The repertoire was sequenced with immunoSEQ multiplex PCR; TCRdb's copy has only in-frame clones and lacks some. The sample yields approximately 88,000 clones, 85% to 95% seen once. Sequenced material: unstimulated CD4+ T cells sorted from spleen or lymph node cells, taken before transplant. The receptors originated from a human donor who was the organ donor for an intestinal transplant. Each CDR3 is given with its conserved first and last residue. A D gene is named only where the DNA matches it firmly. For some rows the clone size is stated as once, few or many, or as a class when expanded; others skip it.

J: TRBJ2-7
size: .
D: .
V: TRBV4-1
CDR3: CASSQALQGMFSYEQYF
DNA: TGCGCCAGCAGCCAAGCTTTACAGGGTATGTTCTCCTACGAGCAGTACTTC

J: TRBJ2-3
size: .
D: .
V: TRBV28
CDR3: CASSYRGRGTDTQYF
DNA: TGTGCCAGCAGTTACCGAGGCCGAGGGACAGATACGCAGTATTTT

J: TRBJ1-4
size: .
D: TRBD1
V: TRBV2
CDR3: CASSERTGSGKEKLFF
DNA: TGTGCCAGCAGTGAAAGGACAGGTTCGGGGAAAGAAAAACTGTTTTTT

J: TRBJ2-1
size: .
D: TRBD1
V: TRBV11-3
CDR3: CASSLGQGNNEQFF
DNA: TGTGCCAGCAGCCTCGGACAGGGTAACAATGAGCAGTTCTTC

J: TRBJ2-1
size: .
D: TRBD1
V: TRBV5-1
CDR3: CASSSTGNSYNEQFF
DNA: TGCGCCAGCAGCTCGACAGGGAACTCCTACAATGAGCAGTTCTTC

J: TRBJ1-2
size: .
D: .
V: TRBV5-4
CDR3: CACSSQGDGYTF
DNA: TGTGCCTGCAGCTCCCAGGGAGATGGCTACACCTTC

J: TRBJ2-3
size: .
D: TRBD1
V: TRBV28
CDR3: CASSLGQGADTQYF
DNA: TGTGCCAGCAGTTTAGGACAGGGGGCAGATACGCAGTATTTT

J: TRBJ2-7
size: .
D: .
V: TRBV11-2
CDR3: CASSLGQVNEQYF
DNA: TGTGCCAGCAGCTTAGGACAAGTTAACGAGCAGTACTTC

J: TRBJ2-5
size: once
D: .
V: TRBV4-1
CDR3: CASSQNRVSQETQYF
DNA: TGCGCCAGCAGCCAGAACAGGGTTTCGCAAGAGACCCAGTACTTC

J: TRBJ1-2
size: .
D: .
V: TRBV5-1
CDR3: CASSLTRTNYGYTF
DNA: TGCGCCAGCAGCTTGACCCGGACTAACTATGGCTACACCTTC

J: TRBJ1-1
size: .
D: .
V: TRBV7-9
CDR3: CASSDRNTEAFF
DNA: TGTGCCAGCAGCGACAGGAACACTGAAGCTTTCTTT

J: TRBJ1-4
size: once
D: .
V: TRBV28
CDR3: CASKARNEKLFF
DNA: TGTGCCAGCAAGGCTCGGAATGAAAAACTGTTTTTT

J: TRBJ1-2
size: .
D: TRBD1
V: TRBV9
CDR3: CASSPGQGVGYTF
DNA: TGTGCCAGCAGTCCCGGACAGGGGGTTGGCTACACCTTC

J: TRBJ1-6
size: .
D: .
V: TRBV27
CDR3: CASTGQGDSPLHF
DNA: TGTGCCAGCACAGGGCAGGGTGATTCACCCCTCCACTTT